This note documents a single T cell receptor (beta chain) sequence. What it binds is not known. There are 13 residues in the CDR3. CDR1 and CDR2 (germline): MNHEY, SVGAGI. V lost 4 bases and J lost 6, with 13 bases in between. The entry originates in a study of shared clonotypes between healthy human individuals. Study-level points and caveats: Sampling was confined to blood; repertoires within tissues likely differ.

For every subset, genomic DNA was evenly distributed across several immunoSEQ plates. The authors ran unsorted PBMC replicate PCRs on 250 to 350 ng DNA, tens of thousands of T cell genomes. As processed by the authors: Without quality scores, immunoSEQ junctional reads could not be filtered like full-length reads. TCRdb's copy holds only in-frame clones and misses some; the assay was immunoSEQ multiplex PCR. Clone size and V and J calls were adopted from that table, with D and trimming inferred from the DNA. Of fewer than 650,000 clones listed, 75% to 85% are singletons. Sequencing used PBMCs. The chain uses TRBV6-5 and TRBJ2-7, with a tentative D call TRBD1 (6 bases). The clonotype originates from a middle-aged woman in good health. Some clones in this sample may be carry-over from other donors' samples. The CDR3 sequence is CASSSGDTGEQYF. CDR3 DNA sequence: TGTGCCAGCAGTTCAGGGGATACGGGCGAGCAGTACTTC.